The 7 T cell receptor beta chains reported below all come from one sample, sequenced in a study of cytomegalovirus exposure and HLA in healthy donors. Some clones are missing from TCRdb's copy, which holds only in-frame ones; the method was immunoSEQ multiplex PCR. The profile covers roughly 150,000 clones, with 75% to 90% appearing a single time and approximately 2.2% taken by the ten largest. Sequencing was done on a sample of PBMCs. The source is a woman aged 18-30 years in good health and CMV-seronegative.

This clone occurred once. The CDR3 nucleotides read TGCGCCAGCAGCTTCAGGGGGCTTGGAACTGAAGCTTTCTTT. This translates into CASSFRGLGTEAFF. V is TRBV5-1 and J is TRBJ1-1; 8 nucleotides agree with TRBD1. After removal of 2 bases from V and 5 bases from J, the junction contained 5 bases not matched to a gene. Per germline, CDR1 SGHRS and CDR2 YFSETQ. CDR3 size: 14 residues.

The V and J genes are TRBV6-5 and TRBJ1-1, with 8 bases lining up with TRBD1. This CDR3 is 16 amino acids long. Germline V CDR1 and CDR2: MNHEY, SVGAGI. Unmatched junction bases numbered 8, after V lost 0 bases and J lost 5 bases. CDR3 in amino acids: CASSYSAQGARTEAFF. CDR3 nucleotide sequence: TGTGCCAGCAGTTACTCTGCTCAGGGGGCGAGGACTGAAGCTTTCTTT.

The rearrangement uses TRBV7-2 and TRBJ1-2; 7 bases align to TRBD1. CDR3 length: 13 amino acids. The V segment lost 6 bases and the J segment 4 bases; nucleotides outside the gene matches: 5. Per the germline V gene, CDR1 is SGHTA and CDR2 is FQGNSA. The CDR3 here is CASRPQGFYGYTF. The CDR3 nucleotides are TGTGCCAGCAGGCCACAGGGGTTCTATGGCTACACCTTC.

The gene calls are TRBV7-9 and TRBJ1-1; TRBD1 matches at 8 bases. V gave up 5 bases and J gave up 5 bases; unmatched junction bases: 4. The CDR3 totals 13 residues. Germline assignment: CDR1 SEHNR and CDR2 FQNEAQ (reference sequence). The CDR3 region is CASSPRTGTEAFF. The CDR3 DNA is TGTGCCAGCAGCCCTCGGACAGGGACTGAAGCTTTCTTT.

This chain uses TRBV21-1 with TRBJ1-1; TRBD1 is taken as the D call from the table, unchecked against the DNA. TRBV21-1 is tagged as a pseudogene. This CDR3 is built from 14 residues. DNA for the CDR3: TGTGCCAACCCCCCCATCACAGGGTCCACTGAAGCTTTCTTT. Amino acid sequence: CANPPITGSTEAFF.

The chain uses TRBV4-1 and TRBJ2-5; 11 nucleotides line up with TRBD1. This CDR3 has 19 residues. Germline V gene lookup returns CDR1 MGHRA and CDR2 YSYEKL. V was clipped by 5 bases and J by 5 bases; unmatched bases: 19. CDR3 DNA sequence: TGCGCCAGCAGCTCCCCCGCCTATGGACAGGGGGCGGACCGGGAGACCCAGTACTTC. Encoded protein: CASSSPAYGQGADRETQYF.

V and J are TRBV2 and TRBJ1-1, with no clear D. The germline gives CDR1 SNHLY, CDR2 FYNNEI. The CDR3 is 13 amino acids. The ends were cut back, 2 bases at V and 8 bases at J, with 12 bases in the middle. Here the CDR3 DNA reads TGTGCCAGCAGTGAAAGCCGCGGGTTCGAAGCTTTCTTT. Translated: CASSESRGFEAFF.